These 28 T cell receptor beta chains originate from one sample sequenced in a study of CD8 T cells in Susac syndrome. Random hexamers primed reverse transcription of about 0.45 to 1 ug RNA. MiXCR, applied by TCRdb to the immunoSEQ multiplex PCR reads, yields one record per CDR3 protein. Here the sample spans around 270,000 distinct CDR3 sequences, about 89% being singletons. Sequencing was done on a sample of CD8+ T cells from PBMCs. These receptors originate from a human donor with multiple sclerosis.

CDR3 region: CSAGTGTSGNTEAFF. The DNA for the CDR3 is TGCAGCGCGGGGACAGGGACTAGCGGGAACACTGAAGCTTTCTTT. The rearrangement joins TRBV29-1 to TRBJ1-1; 9 nucleotides align to TRBD1. Trimming removed 7 bases from V and 1 base from J; junction bases left unmatched: 10. The CDR3 runs to 15 residues. Germline assignment: CDR1 SQVTM and CDR2 ANQGSEA.

The V gene is TRBV30, the J gene TRBJ1-1; D is undetermined. The V end was cut by 5 bases, the J end by 0 bases, with 16 bases between. The CDR3 length is 15 residues. Germline V gene sequence: CDR1 GTSNPN, CDR2 SVGIG (reference sequence). The CDR3 DNA reads as TGTGCCTGGTACCTAGCGAGATACATGAACACTGAAGCTTTCTTT. Translation: CAWYLARYMNTEAFF.

The rearrangement links TRBV7-9 to TRBJ2-1; TRBD2 is a possible D gene (7 bases). In germline, CDR1 is SEHNR, CDR2 FQNEAQ (reference sequence). The germline V and J ends were trimmed by 5 bases and 8 bases, with 13 bases remaining between them. The CDR3 contains 13 residues. The CDR3 coding sequence is TGTGCCAGCAGCGGGGGGGGCGGTTATGAGCAGTTCTTC. As protein: CASSGGGGYEQFF.

The chain employs TRBV24-1 and TRBJ2-1, with a possible D match to TRBD2 (7 bases). Trimming pared 0 bases from V and 0 bases from J, leaving 8 bases between. Germline V gene lookup returns CDR1 KGHDR and CDR2 SFDVKD. This CDR3 region has 16 residues. The CDR3 DNA is TGTGCCACCAGTGATTTGAGGGGGGGCTCCTACAATGAGCAGTTCTTC. This encodes CATSDLRGGSYNEQFF.

V and J are TRBV9 and TRBJ2-7; TRBD2 is a possible D gene (7 bases). The length of the CDR3 is 16 residues. The ends were cut back, 4 bases at V and 2 bases at J, with 19 bases in the middle. CDR1 is SGDLS and CDR2 is YYNGEE in the germline V gene. The CDR3 bases are TGTGCCAGCAGCCCTTCAACTATAGGGGGGGCCTACGAGCAGTACTTC. Translating it yields CASSPSTIGGAYEQYF.

The chain joins TRBV9 to TRBJ2-1; either TRBD1 or TRBD2 may fit D (5 bases each). Germline CDR1 is SGDLS and CDR2 is YYNGEE. Trimming stripped 1 base from V and 5 bases from J, with 10 bases between. The CDR3 has 14 amino acids. The chain's CDR3 is CASSVQGANNEQFF. In DNA form, the CDR3 reads TGTGCCAGCAGCGTACAGGGAGCCAACAATGAGCAGTTCTTC.

This sequence joins TRBV23-1 and TRBJ1-6; a possible D gene is TRBD1 (6 bases). TRBV23-1 is an ORF for which the function is uncertain. This CDR3 contains 16 residues. Trimming removed 0 bases at V and 7 bases at J, with 13 bases between. CDR3 nucleotide sequence: TGCGCCAGCAGTCAATCCTCAGGGACACGCAATTCACCCCTCCACTTT. It specifies CASSQSSGTRNSPLHF.

This clonotype was seen once. This chain joins TRBV11-1 and TRBJ1-2, with 8 bases fitting TRBD1. This CDR3 region has 14 residues. Germline assignment: CDR1 SGHAT and CDR2 FQDESV (reference sequence). Trimming removed 4 bases from V and 6 bases from J; junction bases left unmatched: 7. The CDR3 sequence: CASSSGTGFDGYTF. The CDR3 DNA is TGTGCCAGCAGCTCCGGGACAGGTTTTGATGGCTACACCTTC.

Only one count was recorded for this clonotype. The CDR3 DNA reads TGTGCCAGCAGTTTTGGGGGCGCATCCGGGGAGCTGTTTTTT. This sequence encodes CASSFGGASGELFF. This chain uses TRBV12-3 or TRBV12-4 with TRBJ2-2, with D perhaps matching TRBD1 (6 bases). V was clipped by 3 bases and J by 6 bases, with 11 bases between them. The CDR3 extends over 14 amino acids.

The chain recombines TRBV7-9 with TRBJ2-1; D not resolved. Germline lookup yields CDR1 SEHNR and CDR2 FQNEAQ (reference sequence). This CDR3 contains 12 residues. The germline V and J ends were trimmed by 1 base and 12 bases, with 10 bases remaining between them. CDR3 residues: CASSLVAYWQFF. CDR3 sequence (DNA): TGTGCCAGCAGCTTAGTGGCGTATTGGCAGTTCTTC.

This clonotype was counted a single time. CDR3 coding DNA: TGTGCCAGCAGTGTTTTAGAGTACGAGCAGTTCTTC. This gives the protein CASSVLEYEQFF. V is TRBV6-2 or TRBV6-3 and J is TRBJ2-1; D remains unclear. Trimming cost V 5 bases and J 10 bases, with 12 bases left between them. The CDR3 has 12 amino acids. Germline CDR1 MNHEY, CDR2 SVGEGT.

This clonotype was observed once. This chain links TRBV12-5 with TRBJ1-2; D is perhaps TRBD1 (6 bases). V was clipped by 1 base and J by 4 bases, with 10 bases between them. This CDR3 is built from 14 residues. Germline lookup yields CDR1 LGHNT and CDR2 FRNRAP. The CDR3 here is CASGLAGQIYGYTF. The CDR3, as DNA: TGTGCTAGTGGTTTGGCCGGACAGATCTATGGCTACACCTTC.

This chain uses TRBV20-1 with TRBJ2-7; D perhaps matches TRBD2 (5 bases). The V gene's germline CDR1 is DFQATT and CDR2 SNEGSKA (reference sequence). This CDR3 is built from 13 residues. The V end lost 2 bases, the J end lost 3 bases, and 11 bases lay between the germline ends. The CDR3 region has the DNA TGCAGTGCTAGATACAGCGGTTACTACGAGCAGTACTTC. Its protein product is CSARYSGYYEQYF.

V is TRBV6-1 and J is TRBJ2-7; D could derive from TRBD1 or TRBD2 (6 bases each). CDR3 length: 14 residues. Germline CDR1 is MNHNS and CDR2 is SASEGT. V gave up 5 bases and J gave up 3 bases, with 14 bases separating them. The CDR3 sequence: CASSTQGTGYEQYF. CDR3 in DNA: TGTGCCAGCAGTACCCAGGGGACTGGCTACGAGCAGTACTTC.

This clonotype occurred once. This CDR3 is missing its conserved last phenylalanine or tryptophan, likely due to a read error. V usage is TRBV4-3 and J usage is TRBJ2-3; 12 nucleotides align to TRBD2. This CDR3 contains 17 residues. Trimming removed 4 bases from V and 4 bases from J; junction bases left unmatched: 9. The V gene's germline CDR1 is LGHNA and CDR2 YSLEER. CDR3 protein: CASSPTILAGGPDTQYS. The CDR3, as DNA: TGCGCCAGCAGCCCAACCATCCTAGCGGGGGGGCCAGATACGCAGTATTCT.

The rearrangement links TRBV27 to TRBJ2-7, with 7 bases lining up with TRBD2. The germline V gene encodes CDR1 MNHEY and CDR2 SMNVEV (reference sequence). V gave up 5 bases and J gave up 6 bases; unmatched junction bases: 4. This CDR3 has 12 residues. CDR3 coding DNA: TGTGCCAGCAGTGCCTCGGGGGGCGAGCAGTACTTC. This translates into CASSASGGEQYF.

Remarks on this clonotype: An end of the junction differs from the germline gene, which may be a read error. This sequence joins TRBV29-1 and TRBJ2-7, with 7 bases matching TRBD2. The germline gives CDR1 SQVTM, CDR2 ANQGSEA. The CDR3 has 15 residues. DNA of the CDR3: TGCAGCGTTGAAGATTGGTGGGAGGGCCGCTACAAGCAGTACTTC. It is translated as CSVEDWWEGRYKQYF.

The gene calls are TRBV10-3 and TRBJ2-2; 9 bases fit TRBD1. The germline V gene encodes CDR1 ENHRY and CDR2 SYGVKD. The V segment lost 10 bases and the J segment 2 bases; nucleotides outside the gene matches: 5. This CDR3 has 14 amino acids. DNA of the CDR3: TGTGCCACCGAACAGGGGGCAAACACCGGGGAGCTGTTTTTT. Its translation: CATEQGANTGELFF.

The rearrangement uses TRBV2 and TRBJ2-2, with 7 bases fitting TRBD2. V gave up 10 bases and J gave up 1 base; unmatched junction bases: 12. CDR3 size: 16 residues. CDR1 SNHLY and CDR2 FYNNEI come from the germline V gene. The CDR3: CATASSGDQNTGELFF. CDR3 DNA: TGTGCCACCGCCTCTAGCGGCGATCAGAACACCGGGGAGCTGTTTTTT.

The rearrangement joins TRBV6-4 to TRBJ1-2, with D perhaps TRBD1 (5 bases). Germline loops: CDR1 MRHNA, CDR2 SNTAGT. Trimming shortened V by 4 bases and J by 4 bases, and 13 bases separated the two germline ends. The CDR3 is made up of 14 amino acids. CDR3 DNA: TGTGCCAGCAGTGGATTCGAGGGGCCCTATGGCTACACCTTC. As protein: CASSGFEGPYGYTF.

V usage is TRBV20-1 and J usage is TRBJ1-2; D might be TRBD1 (5 bases). Trimming stripped 0 bases from V and 5 bases from J, with 22 bases between. Germline loops: CDR1 DFQATT, CDR2 SNEGSKA (reference sequence). The CDR3 has 17 amino acids. DNA of the CDR3: TGCAGTGCTAGAGAACTCCTCCCGGTGGGACCGAATTATGGCTACACCTTC. Translation gives CSARELLPVGPNYGYTF.

This chain connects TRBV9 to TRBJ2-7; D is possibly TRBD2 (5 bases). Germline-derived CDR1 and CDR2 are SGDLS and YYNGEE. This CDR3 has 15 residues. Between the trimmed V and J ends, which lost 0 bases and 4 bases, there was a span of 14 bases. The CDR3, as DNA: TGTGCCAGCAGCGTAGAGGCTAGCCGGGCTTACGAGCAGTACTTC. Protein sequence: CASSVEASRAYEQYF.

V is TRBV29-1 and J is TRBJ2-7, with TRBD1 matching over 7 bases. Germline trimming cut 1 base from V and 3 bases from J; bases unmatched to any gene: 0. The CDR3 covers 12 residues. CDR1 is SQVTM and CDR2 is ANQGSEA in the germline V gene. CDR3 bases: TGCAGCGTTGAAGCAGGGGGCTACGAGCAGTACTTC. Its protein is CSVEAGGYEQYF.

The gene calls are TRBV6-5 and TRBJ2-1; 11 bases match TRBD1. The CDR3 has 15 residues. Germline CDR1 is MNHEY and CDR2 is SVGAGI. The V and J ends lost 6 bases and 5 bases, in that order; junction bases with no gene match: 6. CDR3 amino acids: CASRPGQGANNEQFF. The CDR3 DNA follows: TGTGCCAGCAGACCCGGACAGGGGGCAAACAATGAGCAGTTCTTC.

The chain couples TRBV15 to TRBJ2-7, with D unresolved. Per germline, CDR1 LNHNV and CDR2 YYDKDF (reference sequence). The CDR3 contains 16 residues. Between the trimmed V and J ends, which lost 0 bases and 5 bases, there was a span of 17 bases. DNA for the CDR3: TGTGCCACCAGCAGAGAAGGGCAGGCTTTCACCGACGAGCAGTACTTC. Translated, it gives CATSREGQAFTDEQYF.

The gene calls are TRBV2 and TRBJ2-5; 12 bases line up with TRBD1. The germline CDR1 and CDR2 sequences are SNHLY and FYNNEI. The CDR3 runs 20 residues. Trimming cost V 5 bases and J 5 bases; bases outside gene matches: 21. In DNA, the CDR3 is TGTGCCAGCAGTCGGACCGGGACAGGGGGCCAGCGGGAGTGGCAGGAGACCCAGTACTTC. It codes for CASSRTGTGGQREWQETQYF.

The rearrangement uses TRBV4-2 and TRBJ2-1; 11 nucleotides align to TRBD2. Germline lookup yields CDR1 LGHNA and CDR2 YNFKEQ. There are 16 residues in the CDR3. V lost 4 bases and J lost 10; bases outside the gene matches: 12. The CDR3 is CASSPEPRLAGYEQFF. The CDR3 bases are TGTGCCAGCAGCCCCGAGCCTAGACTAGCGGGGTACGAGCAGTTCTTC.

The gene calls are TRBV19 and TRBJ2-5, with D possibly being TRBD2 (5 bases). Germline V CDR1 and CDR2: LNHDA, SQIVND (reference sequence). Trimming shortened V by 2 bases and J by 4 bases, and 14 bases separated the two germline ends. The CDR3 extends over 15 amino acids. CDR3 amino acids: CASSIPGNSIETQYF. CDR3 coding DNA: TGTGCCAGTAGTATACCGGGAAACAGCATAGAGACCCAGTACTTC.